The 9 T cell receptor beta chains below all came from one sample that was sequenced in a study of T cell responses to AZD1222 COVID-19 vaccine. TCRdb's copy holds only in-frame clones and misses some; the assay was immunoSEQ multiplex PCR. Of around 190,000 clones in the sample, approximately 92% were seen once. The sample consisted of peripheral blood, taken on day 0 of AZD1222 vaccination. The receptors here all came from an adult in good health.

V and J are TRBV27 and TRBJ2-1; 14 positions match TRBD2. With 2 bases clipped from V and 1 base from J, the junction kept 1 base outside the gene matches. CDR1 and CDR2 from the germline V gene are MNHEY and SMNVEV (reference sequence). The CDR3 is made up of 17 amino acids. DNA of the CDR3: TGTGCCAGCAGTTTAGGGACTAGCGGGGGATCCTACAATGAGCAGTTCTTC. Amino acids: CASSLGTSGGSYNEQFF.

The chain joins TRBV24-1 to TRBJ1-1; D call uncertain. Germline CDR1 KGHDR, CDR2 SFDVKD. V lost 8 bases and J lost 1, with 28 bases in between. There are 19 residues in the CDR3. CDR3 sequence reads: CATTHPRRDGEMTNTEAFF. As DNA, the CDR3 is TGTGCCACCACCCACCCCCGACGCGACGGGGAGATGACGAACACTGAAGCTTTCTTT.

The CDR3 DNA follows: TGTGCCAGCTCCCCCGAGGGGGGAGGTTTCTACGAGCAGTACTTC. Translated, it gives CASSPEGGGFYEQYF. The V and J genes are TRBV18 and TRBJ2-7; either TRBD1 or TRBD2 may supply D (6 bases each). CDR1 is KGHSH and CDR2 is LQKENI in the germline V gene. CDR3 length: 15 amino acids. The V gene lost 6 bases and the J gene lost 3 bases, with 18 bases spanning the gap.

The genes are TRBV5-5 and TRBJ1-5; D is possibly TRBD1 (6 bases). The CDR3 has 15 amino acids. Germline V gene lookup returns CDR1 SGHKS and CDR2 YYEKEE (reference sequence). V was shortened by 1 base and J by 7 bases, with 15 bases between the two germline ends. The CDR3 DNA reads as TGTGCCAGCAGCTTGAGTGGGGGCCCGGGACAGCCCCAGCATTTT. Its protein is CASSLSGGPGQPQHF.

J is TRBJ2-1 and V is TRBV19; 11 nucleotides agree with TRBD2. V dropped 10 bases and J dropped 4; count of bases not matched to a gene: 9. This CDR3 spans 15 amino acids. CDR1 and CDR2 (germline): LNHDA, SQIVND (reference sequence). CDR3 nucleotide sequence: TGTGCCAAATTACCTAGCGGGGGGACGTACAATGAGCAGTTCTTC. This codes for CAKLPSGGTYNEQFF. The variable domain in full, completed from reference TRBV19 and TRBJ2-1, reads DGGITQSPKYLFRKEGQNVTLSCEQNLNHDAMYWYRQDPGQGLRLIYYSQIVNDFQKGDIAEGYSVSREKKESFPLTVTSAQKNPTAFYLCAKLPSGGTYNEQFFGPGTRLTVL.

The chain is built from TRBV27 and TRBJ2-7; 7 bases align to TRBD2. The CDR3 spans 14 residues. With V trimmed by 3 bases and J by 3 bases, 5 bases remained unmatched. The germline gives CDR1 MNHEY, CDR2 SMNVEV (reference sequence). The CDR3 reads CASSFTGTNYEQYF. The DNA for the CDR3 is TGTGCCAGCAGTTTCACCGGGACTAACTACGAGCAGTACTTC.

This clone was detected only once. Here the CDR3 DNA reads TGTGCCAGCAGCTTAGAAAGCATTCAGTACTTC. It is translated as CASSLESIQYF. The J gene is TRBJ2-4, the V gene TRBV7-9; D unclear. V lost 1 base to trimming and J lost 9 bases, with 4 bases between them. In germline, CDR1 is SEHNR, CDR2 FQNEAQ (reference sequence). The CDR3 is 11 residues long.

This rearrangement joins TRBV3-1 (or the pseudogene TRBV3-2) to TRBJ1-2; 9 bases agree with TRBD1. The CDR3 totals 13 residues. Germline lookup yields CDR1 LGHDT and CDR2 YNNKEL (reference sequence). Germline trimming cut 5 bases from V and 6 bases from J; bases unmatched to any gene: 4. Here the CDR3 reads CASSSRTGDGYTF. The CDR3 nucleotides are TGTGCCAGCAGCTCAAGGACAGGGGATGGCTACACCTTC.

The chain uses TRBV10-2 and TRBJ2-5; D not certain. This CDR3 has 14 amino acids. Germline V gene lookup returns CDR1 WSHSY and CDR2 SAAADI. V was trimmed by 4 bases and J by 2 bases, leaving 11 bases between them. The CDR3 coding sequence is TGCGCCAGCAGTGCCCTAGGGAATCAAGAGACCCAGTACTTC. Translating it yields CASSALGNQETQYF.